This passage covers 24 T cell receptor beta chains from one sample sequenced in a study of cytomegalovirus exposure and HLA in healthy donors. Primers for the PCR totalled 60 Vbeta and 13 Jbeta. The table came from immunoSEQ multiplex PCR; TCRdb's copy has only in-frame clones and leaves some out. The table lists roughly 200,000 clones, approximately 78% of them singletons. Material: PBMCs. These receptor sequences come from a middle-aged woman in good health and CMV-seronegative.

V usage is TRBV6-1 and J usage is TRBJ2-7; 7 bases map to TRBD1. Germline trimming cut 3 bases from V and 1 base from J; bases unmatched to any gene: 6. This CDR3 is built from 15 residues. Germline assignment: CDR1 MNHNS and CDR2 SASEGT. This CDR3 reads CASSEPGTVSYEQYF. The CDR3 DNA sequence: TGTGCCAGCAGTGAGCCGGGGACAGTTTCCTACGAGCAGTACTTC.

With respect to this clone: Other DNA sequences in this specimen translate into the identical CDR3. The rearrangement uses TRBV7-3 and TRBJ2-5; 12 bases map to TRBD2. V lost 4 bases and J lost 4; bases outside the gene matches: 1. The length of the CDR3 is 14 residues. Germline V gene sequence: CDR1 SGHTA, CDR2 FQGTGA. The CDR3 nucleotides are TGTGCCAGCAGCTCTAGCGGGAGGGGAGAGACCCAGTACTTC. Translating it yields CASSSSGRGETQYF.

This rearrangement joins TRBV9 to TRBJ2-2; 7 nucleotides match TRBD2. The trim removed 4 bases at V and 1 base at J, leaving 10 bases unmatched. Looked up from germline, CDR1 is SGDLS and CDR2 is YYNGEE. CDR3 size: 17 residues. CDR3 region: CASSQALAEGNTGELFF. CDR3 coding DNA: TGTGCCAGCAGCCAAGCCCTAGCGGAAGGGAACACCGGGGAGCTGTTTTTT. The full variable domain, its missing parts supplied by reference TRBV9 and TRBJ2-2, is DSGVTQTPKHLITATGQRVTLRCSPRSGDLSVYWYQQSLDQGLQFLIQYYNGEERAKGNILERFSAQQFPDLHSELNLSSLELGDSALYFCASSQALAEGNTGELFFGEGSRLTVL.

Only a few counts were recorded for this clone. The chain couples TRBV30 to TRBJ1-6; D unclear. The CDR3 runs 15 residues. CDR1 and CDR2 (germline): GTSNPN, SVGIG (reference sequence). Trimming pared 0 bases from V and 0 bases from J, leaving 6 bases between. Here the CDR3 DNA reads TGTGCCTGGAGTGTATGGAGCTCCTATAATTCACCCCTCCACTTT. It yields the protein CAWSVWSSYNSPLHF.

The chain couples TRBV29-1 to TRBJ2-5, with D uncertain. Trimming removed 3 bases from V and 1 base from J, with 9 bases in between. This CDR3 spans 13 amino acids. Per the germline V gene, CDR1 is SQVTM and CDR2 is ANQGSEA. The CDR3 nucleotides are TGCAGCGTTGATTCCAGAATCCAAGAGACCCAGTACTTC. Protein: CSVDSRIQETQYF. The entire variable domain, with the rest obtained from reference TRBV29-1 and TRBJ2-5, is as follows: SAVISQKPSRDICQRGTSLTIQCQVDSQVTMMFWYRQQPGQSLTLIATANQGSEATYESGFVIDKFPISRPNLTFSTLTVSNMSPEDSSIYLCSVDSRIQETQYFGPGTRLLVL.

J is TRBJ1-5 and V is TRBV19, with 9 bases aligning to TRBD1. The CDR3 contains 15 residues. Germline-derived CDR1 and CDR2 are LNHDA and SQIVND (reference sequence). The trim removed 3 bases at V and 5 bases at J, leaving 5 bases unmatched. DNA of the CDR3: TGTGCCAGTAGTATGGGACAGGGTCAATATCAGCCCCAGCATTTT. It translates to CASSMGQGQYQPQHF.

On this clone: The sample has other DNA sequences that encode this CDR3 too. The rearrangement joins TRBV19 to TRBJ2-1, with TRBD1 as a possible D gene (6 bases). V lost 4 bases and J lost 2, with 6 bases in between. This CDR3 region has 13 residues. Germline CDR1 reads LNHDA; CDR2 reads SQIVND (reference sequence). The DNA of the CDR3 is TGTGCCAGTAGTAGGACAGCCTACAATGAGCAGTTCTTC. Translated: CASSRTAYNEQFF.

The CDR3 reads CASSLVLSDTQYF. In DNA form, the CDR3 reads TGTGCCAGCAGCTTAGTCCTGTCAGATACGCAGTATTTT. The genes are TRBV7-2 and TRBJ2-3; D unresolved. The CDR3 loop spans 13 amino acids. The V end lost 1 base, the J end lost 4 bases, and 6 bases lay between the germline ends. Germline loops: CDR1 SGHTA, CDR2 FQGNSA.

This clone was seen only a few times. The same CDR3 also results from other DNA sequences found in this sample. The V and J genes are TRBV29-1 and TRBJ2-5, with D perhaps matching TRBD2 (5 bases). CDR3 length equals 10 residues. Deletions cut 4 bases from V and 5 bases from J, with 5 bases between. Germline CDR1 is SQVTM and CDR2 is ANQGSEA. In DNA form, the CDR3 reads TGCAGCGTTGGAGGGGAGACCCAGTACTTC. Translated: CSVGGETQYF.

The chain couples TRBV7-8 to TRBJ2-7; TRBD1 aligns across 9 bases. CDR3 size: 16 residues. Germline CDR1 is SGHVS and CDR2 is FQNEAQ. The J segment lost 0 bases and the V segment lost 5 bases, leaving 8 bases of the junction unmatched. The DNA for the CDR3 is TGTGCCAGCAGCGGTGGACAGGGGTCGAACTCCTACGAGCAGTACTTC. It codes for CASSGGQGSNSYEQYF.

The gene calls are TRBV4-1 and TRBJ2-3, with D maybe TRBD2 (6 bases). Trimming pared 3 bases from V and 4 bases from J, leaving 20 bases between. Germline V gene data show CDR1 as MGHRA and CDR2 as YSYEKL. The CDR3 spans 17 residues. DNA for the CDR3: TGCGCCAGCAGCCAGCTGGCTGGGACTGCGATCGCAGATACGCAGTATTTT. It encodes CASSQLAGTAIADTQYF.

Only one count was recorded for this clone. The CDR3 loop is CASGSGQSYNEQFF. The CDR3 DNA is TGCGCCAGCGGGAGCGGGCAGAGCTACAATGAGCAGTTCTTC. The V call is TRBV5-1, the J call TRBJ2-1; maybe TRBD2 (6 bases). Looked up from germline, CDR1 is SGHRS and CDR2 is YFSETQ. Trimming took off 7 bases at V and 3 bases at J, with 14 bases between the two ends. The CDR3 is 14 residues long.

The genes are TRBV6-6 and TRBJ1-2, with D maybe TRBD1 (6 bases). This CDR3 has 14 residues. V lost 6 bases and J lost 3, with 14 bases in between. Per the germline V gene, CDR1 is MNHNY and CDR2 is SVGAGI (reference sequence). In nucleotides, the CDR3 is TGTGCCAGCAGAGTCGGGGGGGCCGACTATGGCTACACCTTC. Translation: CASRVGGADYGYTF.

J is TRBJ1-5 and V is TRBV5-4; D call uncertain. The CDR3 runs to 15 residues. The ends were cut back, 2 bases at V and 1 base at J, with 10 bases in the middle. The germline gives CDR1 SGHNT, CDR2 YYREEE (reference sequence). This chain's CDR3 is CASSFGLGSNQPQHF. CDR3 bases: TGTGCCAGCAGCTTTGGACTAGGGAGCAATCAGCCCCAGCATTTT.

V gene TRBV18 combines with J gene TRBJ2-7; D may be TRBD2 (6 bases). CDR3 length equals 15 residues. In germline, CDR1 is KGHSH, CDR2 LQKENI. V was clipped by 2 bases and J by 3 bases, with 14 bases between them. CDR3 in amino acids: CASSPVVRRGYEQYF. Written as DNA, the CDR3 is TGTGCCAGCTCACCAGTCGTCAGGAGGGGCTACGAGCAGTACTTC.

This clone was detected only a few times. The chain uses TRBV6-4 and TRBJ2-3; 7 positions match TRBD2. V gave up 2 bases and J gave up 0 bases; unmatched junction bases: 2. CDR1 is MRHNA and CDR2 is SNTAGT in the germline V gene. The CDR3 totals 15 residues. CDR3 protein: CASSDGSGSTDTQYF. CDR3 sequence (DNA): TGTGCCAGCAGTGACGGTAGCGGGAGCACAGATACGCAGTATTTT.

CDR3 sequence reads: CASSFAAQDRGLRETQYF. The CDR3 DNA is TGTGCCAGCAGCTTCGCGGCCCAAGACAGGGGGCTAAGGGAGACCCAGTACTTC. The chain couples TRBV11-2 to TRBJ2-5, with 10 bases aligning to TRBD1. The CDR3 contains 18 residues. Trimming removed 3 bases from V and 5 bases from J; junction bases left unmatched: 15. CDR1 and CDR2 (germline): SGHAT, FQNNGV.

This clone showed up just a few times. The chain employs TRBV18 and TRBJ1-1, with 8 nucleotides matching TRBD1. Germline V gives CDR1 KGHSH, CDR2 LQKENI. The CDR3 covers 17 residues. The V and J ends lost 3 bases and 5 bases, in that order; junction bases with no gene match: 14. As DNA, the CDR3 is TGTGCCAGCTCACCCCGCCTTCAGGGGGCCAGGAAGACTGAAGCTTTCTTT. It codes for CASSPRLQGARKTEAFF.

CDR3 DNA: TGTGCCAGCAGGCCCCCCGGGTCCTACAATGAGCAGTTCTTC. Translated: CASRPPGSYNEQFF. The chain joins TRBV9 to TRBJ2-1, with no clear D. CDR3 length equals 14 residues. Germline CDR1 is SGDLS and CDR2 is YYNGEE. V lost 5 bases and J lost 1, with 10 bases in between. Using reference TRBV9 and TRBJ2-1 for the parts outside the CDR3, the full variable domain is DSGVTQTPKHLITATGQRVTLRCSPRSGDLSVYWYQQSLDQGLQFLIQYYNGEERAKGNILERFSAQQFPDLHSELNLSSLELGDSALYFCASRPPGSYNEQFFGPGTRLTVL.

J is TRBJ2-7 and V is TRBV30, with TRBD1 identical over 8 bases. The CDR3 runs to 14 residues. The junction had 7 bases not matched to a gene; V was cut back by 3 bases and J by 3 bases. Germline CDR1 is GTSNPN and CDR2 is SVGIG (reference sequence). CDR3 sequence: CAWRARDRYYEQYF. As DNA, the CDR3 is TGTGCCTGGAGGGCCCGGGACAGGTACTACGAGCAGTACTTC.

Here the CDR3 DNA reads TGTGCCAGCAGCCTCGAGCGGAACTCCTACAATGAGCAGTTCTTC. This sequence encodes CASSLERNSYNEQFF. This chain joins TRBV11-2 and TRBJ2-1, with a tentative D call TRBD2 (5 bases). Trimming removed 5 bases at V and 0 bases at J, with 11 bases between. From germline, CDR1 is SGHAT and CDR2 FQNNGV. CDR3 length: 15 amino acids.

V gene TRBV28 combines with J gene TRBJ1-4; D is unresolved. V lost 3 bases and J lost 7, with 9 bases in between. CDR1 is MDHEN, CDR2 SYDVKM, per germline. CDR3 length: 13 amino acids. CDR3 nucleotides: TGTGCCAGCAGTTTGCCCGGGAGTGAAAAACTGTTTTTT. Its translation: CASSLPGSEKLFF.

This clone was seen once. V gene TRBV18 combines with J gene TRBJ1-1; D is uncertain. The V gene's germline CDR1 is KGHSH and CDR2 LQKENI. The CDR3 covers 13 residues. CDR3 sequence reads: CAVQEGGNTEAFF. The CDR3 coding sequence is TGTGCTGTTCAGGAGGGAGGGAACACTGAAGCTTTCTTT.

The chain carries TRBV18 and TRBJ1-2; the match to TRBD1 covers 7 bases. In germline, CDR1 is KGHSH, CDR2 LQKENI. V dropped 5 bases and J dropped 0; count of bases not matched to a gene: 3. The CDR3 is made up of 14 amino acids. The CDR3 coding sequence is TGTGCCAGCTCAGTACAGGGGACTAACTATGGCTACACCTTC. Translating gives CASSVQGTNYGYTF.